This T cell receptor beta chain was profiled in a study of blood T cell repertoires in COVID-19. Study context: Spain, Italy and the United States supplied samples that represented acute and convalescent COVID-19. Nucleic acid was either cDNA or gDNA, and it came from T cells, B-cell-depleted T cells, or PBMCs.

The authors' processing: Amplifying reference gene primers gave estimates of nucleated cell counts. Sequencing used immunoSEQ multiplex PCR; TCRdb keeps in-frame clones, though not all of them. V, J and clone size were drawn from that table, and D and trimming were deduced from the DNA. The profile shows approximately 470,000 clones, 70% to 90% of them singletons. Looked up from germline, CDR1 is SGHRS and CDR2 is YFSETQ. J gave up 5 bases and V 9 bases, and 10 bases lay outside the gene matches. This CDR3 comprises 14 residues. The TCR was taken from a human donor in a cohort sampled during active COVID-19. What was sequenced was peripheral blood. The chain employs TRBV5-1 and TRBJ2-7; 11 bases align to TRBD2. CDR3 nucleotide sequence: TGCGCCACGGGAACGACTAGCGGGACTAACGAGCAGTACTTC. It encodes CATGTTSGTNEQYF.